Listed below are T cell receptor beta chains from one sample, sequenced in a study of T-cell reconstitution after alpha-beta-depleted transplantation in children. TCRdb re-analysed the PCR reads in MiXCR, keeping a single row per CDR3 protein. The data hold 300,000 to 400,000 distinct CDR3 sequences, with 15% to 20% observed a single time. Sequencing was performed on PBMCs, mostly from graft donor cells, taken 360 days after TCRalphabeta/CD19-depleted stem cell transplant. The source is a male patient between 2 and 10 years old who had a stem cell transplant for acute lymphoblastic leukemia, so the T cells may come from the graft donor. Both conserved end residues are part of each CDR3. Fields, in order: V gene, D gene, J gene, clone size, CDR3 DNA, CDR3 protein. A D gene is named only where the DNA matches it firmly. Clone size is stated in some rows and not others, as once, few, many or a class when expanded.

v_call: TRBV5-6; d_call: TRBD1; j_call: TRBJ2-7; clone_size: NA; cdr3_nt: TGTGCCAGCAGCTTGGCGGGGACAGGGGGCCGTTACGAGCAGTACTTC; cdr3_aa: CASSLAGTGGRYEQYF
v_call: TRBV29-1; d_call: NA; j_call: TRBJ2-3; clone_size: few; cdr3_nt: TGCAGCGCCGGCGGGATAAGCACAGATACGCAGTATTTT; cdr3_aa: CSAGGISTDTQYF
v_call: TRBV29-1; d_call: NA; j_call: TRBJ2-2; clone_size: few; cdr3_nt: TGCAGCGTTATGAATGCGGTGAACACCGGGGAGCTGTTTTTT; cdr3_aa: CSVMNAVNTGELFF
v_call: TRBV7-8; d_call: TRBD2; j_call: TRBJ2-1; clone_size: few; cdr3_nt: TGTGCCAGCAGCTTAGAGGGAGGGAGTAGGGTCCATGAGCAGTTCTTC; cdr3_aa: CASSLEGGSRVHEQFF
v_call: TRBV29-1; d_call: NA; j_call: TRBJ2-1; clone_size: few; cdr3_nt: TGCAGCGTTGACGGAGCGGGTGGCTCCTACAATGAGCAGTTCTTC; cdr3_aa: CSVDGAGGSYNEQFF
v_call: TRBV4-3; d_call: NA; j_call: TRBJ1-5; clone_size: few; cdr3_nt: TGCGCCAGCAGCCAAGATCGAGGGTACAATCAGCCCCAGCATTTT; cdr3_aa: CASSQDRGYNQPQHF
v_call: TRBV5-1; d_call: NA; j_call: TRBJ2-3; clone_size: many; cdr3_nt: TGCGCCAGCAGCTTCGATTTCGGGGCGGATACGCAGTATTTT; cdr3_aa: CASSFDFGADTQYF
v_call: TRBV9; d_call: NA; j_call: TRBJ1-4; clone_size: few; cdr3_nt: TGTGCCAGCAGCGTAGATCCTGCAACTAATGAAAAACTGTTTTTT; cdr3_aa: CASSVDPATNEKLFF
v_call: TRBV4-2; d_call: TRBD2; j_call: TRBJ2-5; clone_size: few; cdr3_nt: TGTGCCAGCAGCCAAAGCGGAACGACTAGCGGGAAAGAGACCCAGTACTTC; cdr3_aa: CASSQSGTTSGKETQYF
v_call: TRBV4-3; d_call: NA; j_call: TRBJ2-1; clone_size: few; cdr3_nt: TGCGCCAGCAGCCAACGGACTGCGGATGAGCAGTTCTTC; cdr3_aa: CASSQRTADEQFF
v_call: TRBV7-3; d_call: TRBD2; j_call: TRBJ2-3; clone_size: NA; cdr3_nt: TGTGCCAGCAGCTCAAGGGCTAGCGGCAGCACAGATACGCAGTATTTT; cdr3_aa: CASSSRASGSTDTQYF
v_call: TRBV28; d_call: NA; j_call: TRBJ2-3; clone_size: few; cdr3_nt: TGTGCCAGCAGGGATTCCACAGATACGCAGTATTTT; cdr3_aa: CASRDSTDTQYF
v_call: TRBV9; d_call: TRBD2; j_call: TRBJ2-2; clone_size: few; cdr3_nt: TGTGCCTCCCAGGGAGCGGGGACCGGGGAGCTGTTTTTT; cdr3_aa: CASQGAGTGELFF
v_call: TRBV4-1; d_call: NA; j_call: TRBJ2-5; clone_size: NA; cdr3_nt: TGCGCCAGCAGCCAAGGGGCTAGGGAGACCCAGTACTTC; cdr3_aa: CASSQGARETQYF
v_call: TRBV29-1; d_call: NA; j_call: TRBJ1-2; clone_size: many; cdr3_nt: TGCAGCGTTACCCACCGACAGGAGGGTTACTATGGCTACACCTTC; cdr3_aa: CSVTHRQEGYYGYTF
v_call: TRBV7-2; d_call: TRBD2; j_call: TRBJ2-5; clone_size: NA; cdr3_nt: TGTGCCAGCAGCCCCGGGACTAGCGGGATTCAAGAGACCCAGTACTTC; cdr3_aa: CASSPGTSGIQETQYF
v_call: TRBV5-1; d_call: TRBD1; j_call: TRBJ2-6; clone_size: NA; cdr3_nt: TGCGCCAGCAGCTTGGTTCCGGGGACAGGGGGCTTTGGGGCCAACGTCCTGACTTTC; cdr3_aa: CASSLVPGTGGFGANVLTF
v_call: TRBV4-1; d_call: NA; j_call: TRBJ2-2; clone_size: few; cdr3_nt: TGCGCCAGCAGCCAAGATCGGAACTTCCCGAACACCGGGGAGCTGTTTTTT; cdr3_aa: CASSQDRNFPNTGELFF
v_call: TRBV7-9; d_call: NA; j_call: TRBJ1-1; clone_size: NA; cdr3_nt: TGTGCCAGCAGGGAGGATGAAGCTTTCTTT; cdr3_aa: CASREDEAFF
v_call: TRBV9; d_call: NA; j_call: TRBJ2-1; clone_size: NA; cdr3_nt: TGTGCCAGCAGCGTAACGTGGGCCTCAGATGAGCAGTTCTTC; cdr3_aa: CASSVTWASDEQFF
v_call: TRBV30; d_call: TRBD2; j_call: TRBJ2-7; clone_size: NA; cdr3_nt: TGTGCCTGGAGTACTAGCGGGAGATGGCAGTACTTC; cdr3_aa: CAWSTSGRWQYF
v_call: TRBV4-3; d_call: NA; j_call: TRBJ2-1; clone_size: NA; cdr3_nt: TGCGCCAGCAGCCAAGAGTATCCAGGGCTCCCCTACAATGAGCAGTTCTTC; cdr3_aa: CASSQEYPGLPYNEQFF
v_call: TRBV7-3; d_call: NA; j_call: TRBJ1-1; clone_size: NA; cdr3_nt: TGTGCCAGCAGCCCCTCTAGTATGAACACTGAAGCTTTCTTT; cdr3_aa: CASSPSSMNTEAFF
v_call: TRBV9; d_call: TRBD1; j_call: TRBJ2-1; clone_size: NA; cdr3_nt: TGTGCCAGCAGCCCTAGACAGGGGGATTCGTACAATGAGCAGTTCTTC; cdr3_aa: CASSPRQGDSYNEQFF
v_call: TRBV7-6; d_call: NA; j_call: TRBJ2-2; clone_size: NA; cdr3_nt: TGTGCCAGCAGCTCTAGGATGCCGCGGGAGCTGTTTTTT; cdr3_aa: CASSSRMPRELFF
v_call: TRBV5-6; d_call: NA; j_call: TRBJ2-2; clone_size: few; cdr3_nt: TGTGCCAGCAGCTCCGTACAGGGTTACAACACCGGGGAGCTGTTTTTT; cdr3_aa: CASSSVQGYNTGELFF
v_call: TRBV7-2; d_call: TRBD2; j_call: TRBJ2-7; clone_size: NA; cdr3_nt: TGTGCCAGCAGCTTGTGGACTAGCGACTACGAGCAGTACTTC; cdr3_aa: CASSLWTSDYEQYF
v_call: TRBV28; d_call: TRBD2; j_call: TRBJ2-5; clone_size: few; cdr3_nt: TGTGCCAGCACTTCCCAGCGGGGGTTTAGGACCCAGTACTTC; cdr3_aa: CASTSQRGFRTQYF
v_call: TRBV7-9; d_call: TRBD1; j_call: TRBJ2-3; clone_size: NA; cdr3_nt: TGTGCCAGCAGCTTAGGGGCTGGGACAGGCACAGATACGCAGTATTTT; cdr3_aa: CASSLGAGTGTDTQYF
v_call: TRBV5-1; d_call: NA; j_call: TRBJ2-3; clone_size: NA; cdr3_nt: TGCGCCAGCAGCGGCGACGACGGACTCGGGCAAGGGGATACGCAGTATTTT; cdr3_aa: CASSGDDGLGQGDTQYF
v_call: TRBV4-3; d_call: TRBD2; j_call: TRBJ2-7; clone_size: NA; cdr3_nt: TGCGCCAGCAGCCTCATATGGGAGGGCCCCTCCTACGAGCAGTACTTC; cdr3_aa: CASSLIWEGPSYEQYF
v_call: TRBV5-8; d_call: NA; j_call: TRBJ2-7; clone_size: NA; cdr3_nt: TGTGCCAGCAGCTTCCTTCAGCAATCCTACGAGCAGTACTTC; cdr3_aa: CASSFLQQSYEQYF
v_call: TRBV28; d_call: TRBD2; j_call: TRBJ2-2; clone_size: few; cdr3_nt: TGTGCCAGCAGTTTATGGGGGGGACTAGCTGAGAACACCGGGGAGCTGTTTTTT; cdr3_aa: CASSLWGGLAENTGELFF
v_call: TRBV14; d_call: NA; j_call: TRBJ2-2; clone_size: few; cdr3_nt: TGTGCCAGCAGCCAAGCTTTGGCACAGGCCTTCGGGGAGCTGTTTTTT; cdr3_aa: CASSQALAQAFGELFF
v_call: TRBV28; d_call: NA; j_call: TRBJ2-2; clone_size: NA; cdr3_nt: TGTGCCAGCAGTTCCTCTAGGAAGTTCGGGGAGCTGTTTTTT; cdr3_aa: CASSSSRKFGELFF
v_call: TRBV13; d_call: NA; j_call: TRBJ2-7; clone_size: few; cdr3_nt: TGTGCCAGCAGCTTAGTTGACTTCCCCTACGAGCAGTACTTC; cdr3_aa: CASSLVDFPYEQYF
v_call: TRBV29-1; d_call: NA; j_call: TRBJ1-2; clone_size: NA; cdr3_nt: TGCAGCGTTGTACCCACTACCTATGGCTACACCTTC; cdr3_aa: CSVVPTTYGYTF
v_call: TRBV4-3; d_call: NA; j_call: TRBJ2-3; clone_size: few; cdr3_nt: TGCGCCAGCAGCCAAGGTCGGCGGGATACGCAGTATTTT; cdr3_aa: CASSQGRRDTQYF
v_call: TRBV12-3/TRBV12-4; d_call: NA; j_call: TRBJ2-1; clone_size: NA; cdr3_nt: TGTGCCAGCGTCACCGGGACCGATTCCTACAATGAGCAGTTCTTC; cdr3_aa: CASVTGTDSYNEQFF
v_call: TRBV9; d_call: TRBD1; j_call: TRBJ1-1; clone_size: few; cdr3_nt: TGTGCCAGCAGCCCCCAGACAGGGGGCACTGAAGCTTTCTTT; cdr3_aa: CASSPQTGGTEAFF
v_call: TRBV15; d_call: NA; j_call: TRBJ2-3; clone_size: NA; cdr3_nt: TGTGCCACCAGCGCATTCCGCACAGATACGCAGTATTTT; cdr3_aa: CATSAFRTDTQYF
v_call: TRBV7-2; d_call: TRBD2; j_call: TRBJ2-7; clone_size: few; cdr3_nt: TGTGCCAGCAGCTTAGTTAGGGCGGGAGGGCGGTACGAGCAGTACTTC; cdr3_aa: CASSLVRAGGRYEQYF
v_call: TRBV5-1; d_call: TRBD1; j_call: TRBJ1-1; clone_size: NA; cdr3_nt: TGCGCCAGCAAGACAGGGGCCGGCAACACTGAAGCTTTCTTT; cdr3_aa: CASKTGAGNTEAFF
v_call: TRBV5-1; d_call: NA; j_call: TRBJ2-1; clone_size: many; cdr3_nt: TGCGCCAGCAGCTATGGGGCGGTGTCAAATGAGCAGTTCTTC; cdr3_aa: CASSYGAVSNEQFF